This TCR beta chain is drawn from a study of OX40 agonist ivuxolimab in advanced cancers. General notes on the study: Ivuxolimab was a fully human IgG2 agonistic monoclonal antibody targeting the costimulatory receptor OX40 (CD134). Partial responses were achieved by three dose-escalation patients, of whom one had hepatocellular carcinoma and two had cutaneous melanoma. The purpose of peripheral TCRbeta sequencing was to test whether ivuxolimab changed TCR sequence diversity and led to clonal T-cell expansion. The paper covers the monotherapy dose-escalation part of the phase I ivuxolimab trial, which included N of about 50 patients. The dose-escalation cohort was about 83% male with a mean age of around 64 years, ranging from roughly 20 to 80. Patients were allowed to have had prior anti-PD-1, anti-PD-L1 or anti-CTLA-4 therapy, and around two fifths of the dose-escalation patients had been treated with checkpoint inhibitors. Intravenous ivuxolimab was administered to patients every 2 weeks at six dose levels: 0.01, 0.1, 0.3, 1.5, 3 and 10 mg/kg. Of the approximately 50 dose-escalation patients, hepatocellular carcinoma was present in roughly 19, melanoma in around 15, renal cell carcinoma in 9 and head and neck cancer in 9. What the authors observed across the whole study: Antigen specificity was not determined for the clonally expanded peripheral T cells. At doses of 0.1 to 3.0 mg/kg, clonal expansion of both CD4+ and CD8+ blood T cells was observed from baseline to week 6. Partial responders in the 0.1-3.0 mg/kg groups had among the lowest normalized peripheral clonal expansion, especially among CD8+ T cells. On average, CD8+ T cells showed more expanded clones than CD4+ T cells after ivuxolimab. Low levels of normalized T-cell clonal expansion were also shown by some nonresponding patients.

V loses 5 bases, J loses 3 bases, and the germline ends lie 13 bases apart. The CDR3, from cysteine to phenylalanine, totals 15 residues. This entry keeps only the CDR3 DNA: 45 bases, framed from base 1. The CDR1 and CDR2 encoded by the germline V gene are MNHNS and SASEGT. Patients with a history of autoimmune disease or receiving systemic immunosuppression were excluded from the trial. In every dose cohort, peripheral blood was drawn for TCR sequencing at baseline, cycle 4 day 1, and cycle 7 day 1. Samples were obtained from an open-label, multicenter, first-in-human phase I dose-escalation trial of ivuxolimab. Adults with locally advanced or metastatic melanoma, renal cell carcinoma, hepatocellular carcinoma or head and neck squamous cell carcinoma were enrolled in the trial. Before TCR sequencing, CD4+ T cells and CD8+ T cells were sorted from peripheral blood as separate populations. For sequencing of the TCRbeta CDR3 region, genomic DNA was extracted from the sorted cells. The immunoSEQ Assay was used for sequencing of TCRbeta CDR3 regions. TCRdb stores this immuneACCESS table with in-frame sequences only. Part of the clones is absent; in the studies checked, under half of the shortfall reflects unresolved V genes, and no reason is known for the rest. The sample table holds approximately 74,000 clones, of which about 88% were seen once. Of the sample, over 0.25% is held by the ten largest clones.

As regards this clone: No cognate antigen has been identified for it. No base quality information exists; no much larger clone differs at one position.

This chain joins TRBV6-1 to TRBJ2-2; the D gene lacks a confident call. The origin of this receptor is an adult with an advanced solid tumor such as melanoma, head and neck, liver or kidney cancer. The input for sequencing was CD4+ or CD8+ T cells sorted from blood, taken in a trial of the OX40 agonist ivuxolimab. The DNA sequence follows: TGTGCCAGCAGTTGGCAGACCCGAGACACCGGGGAGCTGTTTTTT. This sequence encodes CASSWQTRDTGELFF.